This T cell receptor (beta chain) was captured in a study of human T cells and chemical hapten exposure. Whole-study results and caveats: DPC sensitization left the count of TCRs above 1 in 1000 unchanged.

TCRdb used MiXCR to reprocess the RACE reads, holding one entry per CDR3 protein. The sample consists of approximately 370,000 distinct CDR3 sequences, around 5.5% of them appearing once. Specified time point: pre-sensitization, week 0. Treatment given: therapeutic diphenylcyclopropenone sensitization with weekly scalp DPC. Blood, whole and unfractionated, served as the source for total RNA extraction. This clonotype has a handful of counts. Its antigen is undetermined. Germline lookup yields CDR1 SEHNR and CDR2 FQNEAQ (reference sequence). V trimming: 0 bases; J trimming: 10 bases; junction bases outside the gene matches: 0. The CDR3 loop spans 13 amino acids.

Source: whole blood, taken in connection with sensitization to the hapten diphenylcyclopropenone (DPC). This clonotype originated in a woman aged 18-29 years with alopecia areata. Some clones in this sample may be carry-over from other donors' samples. This chain joins TRBV7-9 and TRBJ2-4; 10 positions match TRBD2. CDR3 DNA: TGTGCCAGCAGCTTAGCACTAGCGGGGATTCAGTACTTC. Encoded protein: CASSLALAGIQYF. Full variable domain (outside the CDR3, taken from reference TRBV7-9 and TRBJ2-4): DTGVSQNPRHKITKRGQNVTFRCDPISEHNRLYWYRQTLGQGPEFLTYFQNEAQLEKSRLLSDRFSAERPKGSFSTLEIQRTEQGDSAMYLCASSLALAGIQYFGAGTRLSVL.